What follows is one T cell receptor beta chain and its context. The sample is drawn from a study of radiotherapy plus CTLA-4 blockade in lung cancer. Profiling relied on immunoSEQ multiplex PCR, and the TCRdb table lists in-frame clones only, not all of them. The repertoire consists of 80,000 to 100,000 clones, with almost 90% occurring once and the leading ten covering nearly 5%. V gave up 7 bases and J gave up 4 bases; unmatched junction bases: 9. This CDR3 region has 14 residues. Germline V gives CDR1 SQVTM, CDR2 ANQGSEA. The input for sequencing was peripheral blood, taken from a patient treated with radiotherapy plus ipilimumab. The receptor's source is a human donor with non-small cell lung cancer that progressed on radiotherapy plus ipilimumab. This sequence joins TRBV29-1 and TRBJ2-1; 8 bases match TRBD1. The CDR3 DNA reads TGCAGCGCCCGCGTTGGGACAGGTTACAATGAGCAGTTCTTC. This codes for CSARVGTGYNEQFF.